This T cell receptor beta chain originates from a study of T-cell memory formation after mild COVID-19. In TCRdb, the 5' RACE reads were re-called with MiXCR into one record per CDR3 protein. Counted here are 75,000 to 90,000 distinct CDR3 sequences, roughly 13% occurring once; the ten biggest clones make up about 31%. Findings of the study overall: The pre-infection memory compartment contained some responding clones, suggesting cross-reactive memory joined. Whereas later expanders leaned CD4+, clones contracting day 15 to 85 showed a balanced CD4/CD8 makeup.

CDR1 and CDR2 (germline): SGHRS, YFSETQ. Unmatched junction bases numbered 7, after V lost 5 bases and J lost 3 bases. The CDR3 sequence is 15 residues long. This clonotype was recorded many times. The antigen remains undetermined. The clonotype originates from an adult woman who had mild COVID-19 (a few samples of this study predate the infection). Cell type and time point are not known. V gene TRBV5-1 combines with J gene TRBJ2-7, with 11 positions matching TRBD2. Sample: PBMCs or a T cell subset sorted from them (not recorded which). The CDR3 loop is CASSPRLAGHYEQYF. CDR3 DNA sequence: TGCGCCAGCAGTCCTAGACTAGCGGGACACTACGAGCAGTACTTC.